A single sample gave rise to the 21 T cell receptor beta chains below, sequenced in a study of technical replicates of blood from several donors. Repertoires were generated with immunoSEQ multiplex PCR, while TCRdb's copy carries only in-frame clones and drops some. The sample carries 85,000 to 100,000 clones, 95% recorded once. Input material: T cells isolated from PBMCs. The source of these receptors is a human donor in good health.

The chain is built from TRBV4-2 and TRBJ2-1; tentatively, D is TRBD2 (5 bases). The CDR3 has 13 residues. Trimming shortened V by 0 bases and J by 9 bases, and 9 bases separated the two germline ends. CDR1 LGHNA and CDR2 YNFKEQ come from the germline V gene. As DNA, the CDR3 is TGTGCCAGCAGCCAAGAACTAGGCCGTGAGCAGTTCTTC. Translation gives CASSQELGREQFF.

The V gene is TRBV4-2, the J gene TRBJ2-5; 7 bases fit TRBD1. The germline V gene has CDR1 LGHNA and CDR2 YNFKEQ. V shed 0 bases and J 6 bases; nucleotides not matched to a gene: 7. This CDR3 spans 15 amino acids. The CDR3, as DNA: TGTGCCAGCAGCCAAGAAGGGGCACAGGGGAAGACCCAGTACTTC. It specifies CASSQEGAQGKTQYF.

This chain uses TRBV15 with TRBJ1-5, with D maybe TRBD1 (5 bases). Per germline, CDR1 LNHNV and CDR2 YYDKDF (reference sequence). The V end lost 0 bases, the J end lost 3 bases, and 9 bases lay between the germline ends. This CDR3 region has 15 residues. The CDR3 nucleotides read TGTGCCACCAGCAGAGACGGGGGAACCAATCAGCCCCAGCATTTT. This codes for CATSRDGGTNQPQHF.

This chain connects TRBV5-6 to TRBJ1-2; TRBD1 aligns across 8 bases. This CDR3 has 14 residues. Germline CDR1 SGHDT, CDR2 YYEEEE. Unmatched junction bases numbered 8, after V lost 3 bases and J lost 7 bases. CDR3 DNA sequence: TGTGCCAGCAGCTCTGGACAGGGTTGGGCTGGCTACACCTTC. It yields the protein CASSSGQGWAGYTF.

This rearrangement joins TRBV28 to TRBJ1-5, with D perhaps TRBD1 (6 bases). CDR1 MDHEN and CDR2 SYDVKM come from the germline V gene. The germline V and J ends were trimmed by 6 bases and 5 bases, with 14 bases remaining between them. The CDR3 loop spans 14 amino acids. As DNA, the CDR3 is TGTGCCAGCAGCCCTCACAGGGAGCATCAGCCCCAGCATTTT. Its translation: CASSPHREHQPQHF.

J is TRBJ2-3 and V is TRBV9, with TRBD2 matching over 12 bases. The J segment lost 5 bases and the V segment lost 4 bases, leaving 8 bases of the junction unmatched. The CDR3 spans 16 residues. The germline gives CDR1 SGDLS, CDR2 YYNGEE. The CDR3 DNA follows: TGTGCCAGCAGCTCCAGACTAGCGGGAGTGGGAGATACGCAGTATTTT. Amino acids: CASSSRLAGVGDTQYF.

In its sample, this clone was seen once. V usage is TRBV5-4 and J usage is TRBJ2-1; 9 nucleotides agree with TRBD2. This CDR3 comprises 17 residues. Germline V CDR1 and CDR2: SGHNT, YYREEE (reference sequence). Trimming removed 0 bases from V and 9 bases from J; junction bases left unmatched: 13. The CDR3 region is CASSLAAGGTTGGEQFF. In nucleotides, the CDR3 is TGTGCCAGCAGCTTGGCCGCGGGAGGGACTACGGGAGGTGAGCAGTTCTTC. The whole variable domain, filled in from reference TRBV5-4 and TRBJ2-1, reads ETGVTQSPTHLIKTRGQQVTLRCSSQSGHNTVSWYQQALGQGPQFIFQYYREEENGRGNFPPRFSGLQFPNYSSELNVNALELDDSALYLCASSLAAGGTTGGEQFFGPGTRLTVL.

The V and J genes are TRBV6-5 and TRBJ1-1; TRBD1 matches 10 bases. Trimming took 1 base from V and 4 from J; bases not matched to a gene: 0. Per germline, CDR1 MNHEY and CDR2 SVGAGI. CDR3 length: 14 amino acids. The CDR3 here is CASSYWTGGTEAFF. As DNA, the CDR3 is TGTGCCAGCAGTTACTGGACAGGGGGCACTGAAGCTTTCTTT.

The rearrangement uses TRBV18 and TRBJ2-1; D gene unclear. CDR3 size: 16 residues. Germline V gene sequence: CDR1 KGHSH, CDR2 LQKENI. V lost 3 bases and J 4 bases, leaving 16 bases between the germline ends. The CDR3 DNA sequence: TGTGCCAGCTCACCGGAGAAGTTTGGCCGGTACAATGAGCAGTTCTTC. Its protein product is CASSPEKFGRYNEQFF.

This chain uses TRBV14 with TRBJ2-2; 8 nucleotides match TRBD2. Germline CDR1 and CDR2: SGHDN and FVKESK. Trimming removed 6 bases from V and 6 bases from J; junction bases left unmatched: 9. The CDR3 sequence is 15 residues long. The CDR3 spells CASSSSGGSAGELFF. In DNA form, the CDR3 reads TGTGCCAGCAGTTCCTCGGGGGGGTCGGCCGGGGAGCTGTTTTTT.

The V gene is TRBV27, the J gene TRBJ2-2; 11 bases agree with TRBD1. This CDR3 has 16 amino acids. J lost 6 bases, V lost 5 bases, and 8 bases had no gene match. CDR1 is MNHEY and CDR2 is SMNVEV in the germline V gene (reference sequence). CDR3 nucleotide sequence: TGTGCCAGCAGTCGCCGCCCGGGACAGGGGGCCGGGGAGCTGTTTTTT. Translated, it gives CASSRRPGQGAGELFF.

V gene TRBV7-9 combines with J gene TRBJ2-3; TRBD2 might be the D (6 bases). Trimming cost V 8 bases and J 0 bases, with 6 bases left between them. The length of the CDR3 is 12 residues. The V gene's germline CDR1 is SEHNR and CDR2 FQNEAQ (reference sequence). The CDR3 region has the DNA TGTGCCAGCGGGGGGAGCACAGATACGCAGTATTTT. It codes for CASGGSTDTQYF.

This chain joins TRBV27 and TRBJ2-2, with D perhaps TRBD1 (5 bases). V lost 4 bases, J lost 5 bases, and 11 bases lay in between. Germline loops: CDR1 MNHEY, CDR2 SMNVEV (reference sequence). This CDR3 spans 14 amino acids. The CDR3 region is CASSSPRDTGELFF. The CDR3 DNA follows: TGTGCCAGCAGTTCCCCCAGGGATACCGGGGAGCTGTTTTTT.

The V call is TRBV7-3, the J call TRBJ2-3; possible D gene TRBD1, 5 bases. V lost 5 bases and J 8 bases, leaving 11 bases between the germline ends. Germline lookup yields CDR1 SGHTA and CDR2 FQGTGA. The CDR3 is 12 amino acids. CDR3 nucleotide sequence: TGTGCCAGCAGCCCAACTCAGGGTACGCAGTATTTT. This translates into CASSPTQGTQYF.

The V call is TRBV7-2, the J call TRBJ2-2; 8 nucleotides line up with TRBD1. Germline values: CDR1 SGHTA, CDR2 FQGNSA. Trimming removed 5 bases from V and 7 bases from J; junction bases left unmatched: 12. CDR3 length equals 16 residues. This chain's CDR3 is CASSIRQGPDDGELFF. The DNA for the CDR3 is TGTGCCAGCAGCATAAGACAGGGGCCGGACGACGGGGAGCTGTTTTTT.

The genes are TRBV27 and TRBJ1-2; no reliable D call. The V end lost 8 bases, the J end lost 3 bases, and 10 bases lay between the germline ends. Germline CDR1 MNHEY, CDR2 SMNVEV (reference sequence). The CDR3 totals 12 residues. The CDR3 DNA is TGTGCCAGCTTTCGGGTTGACTATGGCTACACCTTC. Its translation: CASFRVDYGYTF.

The V call is TRBV7-9, the J call TRBJ1-5, with 7 bases that match TRBD1. J was trimmed by 6 bases and V by 5 bases; bases with no gene match: 7. In germline, CDR1 is SEHNR, CDR2 FQNEAQ (reference sequence). The length of the CDR3 is 14 residues. CDR3: CASSRTGNSQPQHF. Written as DNA, the CDR3 is TGTGCCAGCAGCCGGACAGGCAATAGTCAGCCCCAGCATTTT.

This chain connects TRBV27 to TRBJ2-7; 7 positions agree with TRBD1. V gave up 7 bases and J gave up 7 bases; unmatched junction bases: 16. This CDR3 is 15 amino acids long. CDR1 MNHEY and CDR2 SMNVEV come from the germline V gene (reference sequence). The CDR3 region is CASTWGTERSREQYF. CDR3 DNA sequence: TGTGCCAGCACCTGGGGGACAGAGAGGTCTCGGGAGCAGTACTTC.

A few counts support this clone. J is TRBJ1-1 and V is TRBV9; 7 bases are shared with TRBD1. The V gene's germline CDR1 is SGDLS and CDR2 YYNGEE. J was trimmed by 1 base and V by 3 bases; bases with no gene match: 0. The CDR3 runs to 13 residues. DNA for the CDR3: TGTGCCAGCAGCGGACAGGGGAACACTGAAGCTTTCTTT. As protein: CASSGQGNTEAFF.

The rearrangement uses TRBV6-5 and TRBJ1-1; 8 nucleotides agree with TRBD1. The CDR3 extends over 15 amino acids. CDR1 MNHEY and CDR2 SVGAGI come from the germline V gene. V was pared by 5 bases and J by 4 bases, with 9 bases of the junction left unmatched. The CDR3 DNA is TGTGCCAGCAGTCTTAGGACAGGGTGGGCCACTGAAGCTTTCTTT. Protein: CASSLRTGWATEAFF.

This clone has only one observation. The J gene is TRBJ2-7, the V gene TRBV19; a possible D gene is TRBD1 (5 bases). CDR1 LNHDA and CDR2 SQIVND come from the germline V gene (reference sequence). CDR3 length: 11 residues. The germline V and J ends were trimmed by 4 bases and 6 bases, with 7 bases remaining between them. The CDR3 DNA reads TGTGCCAGTAGTACAGGGTCCGAGCAGTACTTC. As protein: CASSTGSEQYF.